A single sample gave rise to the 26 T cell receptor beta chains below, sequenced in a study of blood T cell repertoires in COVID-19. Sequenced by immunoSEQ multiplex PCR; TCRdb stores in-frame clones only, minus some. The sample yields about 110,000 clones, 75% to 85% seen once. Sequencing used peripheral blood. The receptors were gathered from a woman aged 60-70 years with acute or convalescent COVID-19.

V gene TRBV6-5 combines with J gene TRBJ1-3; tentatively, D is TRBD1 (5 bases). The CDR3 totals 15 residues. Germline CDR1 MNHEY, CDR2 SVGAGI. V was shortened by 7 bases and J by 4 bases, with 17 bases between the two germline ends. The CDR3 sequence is CASTFRVSPGNTIYF. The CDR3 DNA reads TGTGCCAGCACCTTCAGGGTATCTCCCGGAAACACCATATATTTT.

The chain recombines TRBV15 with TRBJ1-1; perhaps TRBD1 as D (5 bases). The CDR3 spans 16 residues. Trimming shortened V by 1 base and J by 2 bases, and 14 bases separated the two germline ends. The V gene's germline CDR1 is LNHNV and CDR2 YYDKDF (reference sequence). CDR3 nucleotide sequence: TGTGCCACCAGCAGAGGGCGGGGACGACTAAACACTGAAGCTTTCTTT. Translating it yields CATSRGRGRLNTEAFF.

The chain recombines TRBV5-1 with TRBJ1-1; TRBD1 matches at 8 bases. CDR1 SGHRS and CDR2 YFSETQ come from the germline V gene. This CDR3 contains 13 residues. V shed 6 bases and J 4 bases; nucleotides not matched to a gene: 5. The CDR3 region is CASTDRGGTEAFF. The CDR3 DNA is TGCGCCAGCACCGACAGGGGAGGCACTGAAGCTTTCTTT.

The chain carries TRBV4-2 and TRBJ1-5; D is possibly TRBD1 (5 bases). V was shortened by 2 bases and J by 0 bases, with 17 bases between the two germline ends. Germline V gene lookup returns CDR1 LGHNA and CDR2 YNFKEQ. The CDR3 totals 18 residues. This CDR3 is CASSQTPLGGGSNQPQHF. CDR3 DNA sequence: TGTGCCAGCAGCCAAACTCCCTTGGGCGGGGGTAGCAATCAGCCCCAGCATTTT.

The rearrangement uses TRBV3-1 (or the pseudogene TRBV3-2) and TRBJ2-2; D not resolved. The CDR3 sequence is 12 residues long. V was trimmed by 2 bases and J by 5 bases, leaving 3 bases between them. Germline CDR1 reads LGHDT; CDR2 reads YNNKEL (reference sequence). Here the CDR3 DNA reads TGTGCCAGCAGCCAATCAACCGGGGAGCTGTTTTTT. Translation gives CASSQSTGELFF.

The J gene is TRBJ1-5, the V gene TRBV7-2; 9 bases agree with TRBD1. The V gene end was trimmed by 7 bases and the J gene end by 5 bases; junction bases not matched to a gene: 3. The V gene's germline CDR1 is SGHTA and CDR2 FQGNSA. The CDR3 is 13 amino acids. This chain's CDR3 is CASTDRGDQPQHF. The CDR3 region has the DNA TGTGCCAGCACCGACAGGGGGGATCAGCCCCAGCATTTT.

The CDR3 coding sequence is TGCGCCAGCAGCTTACTACAGGGTAACTATGGCTACACCTTC. Its protein is CASSLLQGNYGYTF. This rearrangement joins TRBV5-1 to TRBJ1-2; TRBD1 might be the D (6 bases). This CDR3 region has 14 residues. Germline assignment: CDR1 SGHRS and CDR2 YFSETQ. Trimming took 2 bases from V and 1 from J, leaving 9 bases between them.

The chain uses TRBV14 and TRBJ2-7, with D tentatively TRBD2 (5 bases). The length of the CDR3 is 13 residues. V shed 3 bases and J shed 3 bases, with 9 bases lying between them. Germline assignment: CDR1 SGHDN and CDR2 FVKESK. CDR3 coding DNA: TGTGCCAGCAGCCAGGACTTGGGCTACGAGCAGTACTTC. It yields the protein CASSQDLGYEQYF.

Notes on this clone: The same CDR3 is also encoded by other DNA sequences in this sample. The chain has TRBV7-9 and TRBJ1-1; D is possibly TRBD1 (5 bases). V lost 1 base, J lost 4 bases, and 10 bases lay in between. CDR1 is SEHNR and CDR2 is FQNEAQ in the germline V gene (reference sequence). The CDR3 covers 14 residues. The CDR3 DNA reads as TGTGCCAGCAGCTTAGGGGGCGGTGGCACTGAAGCTTTCTTT. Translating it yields CASSLGGGGTEAFF.

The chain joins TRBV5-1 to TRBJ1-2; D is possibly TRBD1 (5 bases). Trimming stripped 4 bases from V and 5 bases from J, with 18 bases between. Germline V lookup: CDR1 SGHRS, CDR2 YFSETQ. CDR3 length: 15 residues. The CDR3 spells CASSLGADGGYGYTF. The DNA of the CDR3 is TGCGCCAGCAGCCTCGGGGCTGACGGGGGATATGGCTACACCTTC.

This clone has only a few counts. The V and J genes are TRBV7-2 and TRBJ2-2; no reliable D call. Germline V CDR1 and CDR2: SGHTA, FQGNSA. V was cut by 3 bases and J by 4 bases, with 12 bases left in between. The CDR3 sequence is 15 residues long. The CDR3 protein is CASSFLGTTTGELFF. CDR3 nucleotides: TGTGCCAGCAGCTTCCTGGGCACAACCACCGGGGAGCTGTTTTTT.

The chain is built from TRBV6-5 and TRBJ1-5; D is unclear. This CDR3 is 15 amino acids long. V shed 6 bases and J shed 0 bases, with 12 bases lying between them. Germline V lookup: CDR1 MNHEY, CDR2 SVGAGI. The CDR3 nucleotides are TGTGCCAGCAGGGTGACTCTGAATAGCAATCAGCCCCAGCATTTT. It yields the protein CASRVTLNSNQPQHF.

Here the CDR3 reads CATSAGENTEAFF. In nucleotides, the CDR3 is TGTGCCACCAGTGCGGGGGAGAACACTGAAGCTTTCTTT. The chain recombines TRBV24-1 with TRBJ1-1; D possibly corresponds to TRBD1 (5 bases). This CDR3 comprises 13 residues. Germline CDR1 reads KGHDR; CDR2 reads SFDVKD. V lost 5 bases to trimming and J lost 1 base, with 7 bases between them.

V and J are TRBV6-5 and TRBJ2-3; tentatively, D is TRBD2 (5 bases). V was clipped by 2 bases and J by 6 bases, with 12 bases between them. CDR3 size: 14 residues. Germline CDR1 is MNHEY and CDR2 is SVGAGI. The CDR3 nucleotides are TGTGCCAGCAGTTACCGGGCCGGGATGGATACGCAGTATTTT. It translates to CASSYRAGMDTQYF.

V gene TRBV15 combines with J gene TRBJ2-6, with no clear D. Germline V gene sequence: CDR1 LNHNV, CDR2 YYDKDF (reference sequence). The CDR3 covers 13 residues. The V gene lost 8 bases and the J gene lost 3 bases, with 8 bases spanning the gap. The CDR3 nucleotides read TGTGCCACCCGAGAGGATGGGGCCAACGTCCTGACTTTC. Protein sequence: CATREDGANVLTF.

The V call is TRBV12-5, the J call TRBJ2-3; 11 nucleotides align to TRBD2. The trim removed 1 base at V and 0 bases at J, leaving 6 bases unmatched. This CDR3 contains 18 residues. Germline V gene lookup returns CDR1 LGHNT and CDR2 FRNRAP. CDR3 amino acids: CASGLGLAGGTSTDTQYF. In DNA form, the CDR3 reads TGTGCTAGTGGTTTGGGGCTAGCGGGGGGCACTAGCACAGATACGCAGTATTTT.

The CDR3, as DNA: TGTGCCAGCAGTTCAGACAGGAGCTCCTACAATGAGCAGTTCTTC. Its translation: CASSSDRSSYNEQFF. The chain uses TRBV7-6 and TRBJ2-1, with a tentative D call TRBD1 (6 bases). Trimming cost V 6 bases and J 0 bases, with 12 bases left between them. CDR1 is SGHVS, CDR2 FNYEAQ, per germline. The CDR3 contains 15 residues.

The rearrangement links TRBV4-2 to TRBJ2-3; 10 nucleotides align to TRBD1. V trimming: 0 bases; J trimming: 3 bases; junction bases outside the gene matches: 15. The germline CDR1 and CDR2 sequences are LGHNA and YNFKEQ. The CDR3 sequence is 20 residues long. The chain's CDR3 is CASSQDGRTGGTRGTDTQYF. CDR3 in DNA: TGTGCCAGCAGCCAAGACGGCAGGACAGGGGGTACTCGGGGGACAGATACGCAGTATTTT.

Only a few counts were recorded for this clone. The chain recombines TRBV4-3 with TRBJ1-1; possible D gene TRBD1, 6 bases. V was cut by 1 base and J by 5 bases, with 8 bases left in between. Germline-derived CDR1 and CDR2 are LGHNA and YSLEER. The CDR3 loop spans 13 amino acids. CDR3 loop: CASSQVRGTEAFF. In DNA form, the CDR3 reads TGCGCCAGCAGCCAAGTAAGGGGGACTGAAGCTTTCTTT.

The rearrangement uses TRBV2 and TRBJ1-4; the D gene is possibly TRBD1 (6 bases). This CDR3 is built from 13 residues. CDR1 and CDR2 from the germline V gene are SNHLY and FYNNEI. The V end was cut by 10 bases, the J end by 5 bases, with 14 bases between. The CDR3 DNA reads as TGTGCCACCACGGACAGAATAAATGAAAAACTGTTTTTT. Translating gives CATTDRINEKLFF.

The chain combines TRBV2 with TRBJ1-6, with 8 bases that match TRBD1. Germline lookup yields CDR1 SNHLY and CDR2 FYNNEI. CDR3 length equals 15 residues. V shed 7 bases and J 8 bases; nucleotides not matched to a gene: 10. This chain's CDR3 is CASKVLPTGDSPLHF. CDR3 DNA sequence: TGTGCCAGCAAGGTCTTACCGACAGGGGATTCACCCCTCCACTTT.

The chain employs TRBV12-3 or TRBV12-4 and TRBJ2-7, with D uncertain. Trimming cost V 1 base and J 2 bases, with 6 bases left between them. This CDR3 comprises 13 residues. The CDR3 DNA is TGTGCCAGCAGTTTAGACGGTACCTACGAGCAGTACTTC. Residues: CASSLDGTYEQYF.

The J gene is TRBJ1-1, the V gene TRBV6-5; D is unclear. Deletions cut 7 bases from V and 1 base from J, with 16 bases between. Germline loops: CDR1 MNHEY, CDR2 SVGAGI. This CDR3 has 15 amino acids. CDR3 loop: CASTQGRVRNTEAFF. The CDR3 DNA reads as TGTGCCAGCACTCAAGGCCGGGTGAGGAACACTGAAGCTTTCTTT.

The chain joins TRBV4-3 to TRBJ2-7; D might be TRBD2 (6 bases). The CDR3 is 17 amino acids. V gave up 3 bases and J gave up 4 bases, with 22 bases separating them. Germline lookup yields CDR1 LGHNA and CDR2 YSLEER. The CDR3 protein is CASSHRVSGSSNYEQYF. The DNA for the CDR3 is TGCGCCAGCAGCCATAGGGTATCCGGGAGTTCAAATTACGAGCAGTACTTC.

CDR3 in amino acids: CASSTGTGGEQYF. The CDR3 nucleotides read TGTGCCAGCAGTACTGGGACAGGGGGCGAGCAGTACTTC. This chain links TRBV7-2 with TRBJ2-7; 11 positions match TRBD1. The V and J ends lost 6 bases and 6 bases, in that order; junction bases with no gene match: 4. The length of the CDR3 is 13 residues. The germline gives CDR1 SGHTA, CDR2 FQGNSA.

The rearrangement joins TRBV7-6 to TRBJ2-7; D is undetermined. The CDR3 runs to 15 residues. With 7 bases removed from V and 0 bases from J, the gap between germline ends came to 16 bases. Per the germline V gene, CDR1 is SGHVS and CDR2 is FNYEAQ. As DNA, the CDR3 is TGTGCCAGCACCCCAAGCCTTTCGAGCTCCTACGAGCAGTACTTC. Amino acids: CASTPSLSSSYEQYF.